The T cell receptor beta chain described here comes from a study of blood T cell repertoires in COVID-19 (TCRdb year 2020). Study-wide context: Samples from collaborators originated in the United States, Italy and Spain and spanned both the acute and convalescent phases of COVID-19. A freely available public database, intended as a resource for researchers studying the immune response to SARS-CoV-2, is where the repertoires were released. The dataset comprised deeply sampled blood TCRbeta repertoires from subjects exposed to, actively infected with, or recovered from COVID-19. Samples were obtained from the ongoing ImmuneRACE study (first 160 participants) and from some 1,300 subjects provided by 6 global collaborators. Sample metadata almost always included a de-identified subject ID, COVID-19 status, age in years and sex. Where available, HLA class I and class II types were taken from metadata supplied by the sample provider and were not determined by assay-based typing. The material from the prospective study consisted of cDNA or gDNA derived from T cells, B-cell-depleted T cells, or PBMCs.

Study-wide findings and limitations: How much clinical and demographic metadata was included differed by source and by participant, and the metadata was provided uncurated.

The collaborating institutions used their own protocols to collect whole blood in K2EDTA tubes. For TCRbeta analysis, collaborators shipped samples as frozen whole blood, isolated PBMCs, or DNA extracted from either of those sample types. Of note for this clone: Its target antigen remains unknown. One end of the junction is discordant with germline, which a read error may explain.

TCRbeta CDR3 regions were amplified from genomic DNA by means of the immunoSEQ Assay, a bias-controlled multiplex PCR. Regarding the original processing steps: The number of nucleated cells in each sample was estimated from the amplification of reference gene primers within the assay. To quantify the absolute abundance of each unique TCRbeta CDR3 rearrangement, sequence reads were collapsed and filtered. For each sample, productive Simpson clonality was calculated by taking the square root of Simpson's diversity index across productive rearrangements. TCRdb took over this immuneACCESS table, retaining in-frame rearrangements with V and J assigned. Such tables are incomplete; in checked studies, under half of the missing clones stem from an unresolved V gene, and the remainder is unexplained. V, J and clone size were drawn from that table, and D and trimming were deduced from the DNA. The sample yields about 120,000 clones; around 89% were counted once. The top ten constitute about a fifth of the sample.

This sequence originates from a human donor with acute or convalescent COVID-19. The donor label of this sample is uncertain. The specimen sequenced was peripheral blood.

The sequenced DNA is TGTGCCAGCAGTTTAGCGTCGACCAGGGGACAAGAGACCCAGTACTTC. The translation is CASSLASTRGQETQYF. Rearrangement joined TRBV7-2 to TRBJ2-5, and possibly TRBD1, on 6 matching bases. The germline V gene specifies SGHTA as CDR1 and FQGNSA as CDR2. Measured from the cysteine to the phenylalanine, the CDR3 is 16 residues long. Only the CDR3 DNA is retained, 48 bases long and in frame from the first base.